This T cell receptor beta chain stems from a study of CD8 T cells in ankylosing spondylitis (dated by TCRdb to 2015 to 2018). Regarding the complete study: The study set out to find disease-linked TCR variants by profiling T cell receptor beta repertoires in ankylosing spondylitis patients and healthy donors. In total, the full study cohort was made up of some 110 healthy donors and some 26 ankylosing spondylitis patients. Peripheral blood was sampled, and synovial fluid was also collected from ankylosing spondylitis patients.

The reads were generated on an Illumina HiSeq 2500. Quantitative 5'-RACE with molecular barcodes was used to prepare TCR beta libraries. Per the authors' processing: A new computational method, built on a probabilistic model of VDJ rearrangement, was used to identify disease-linked TCR variants. TCRdb ran its own pipeline on the public reads, namely fastp trimming at Q25 and MiXCR clone calling, and kept in-frame beta chains. A single entry per CDR3 protein holds the most common genes and DNA from its merged rows. TCRdb's processing, not the study's, gives the V and J calls here. Within this sample are around 300,000 distinct CDR3 sequences, with about 9.9% of them counted one time only. About 10% of the sample is held by the ten biggest clonotypes. V has 6 bases trimmed and J has 4 bases trimmed; junction bases matching no gene number 17. Measured from the cysteine to the phenylalanine, the CDR3 is 18 residues long. Of all the DNA, just the CDR3 is kept, 54 bases in frame from base 1. CDR1 and CDR2 were assigned from the germline V gene as MNHNS and SASEGT.

Points the paper makes about the study in general: According to the report, matched synovial fluid samples from ankylosing spondylitis patients were significantly enriched for the disease-linked clones. Some motif variants were previously reported in synovial fluid and blood of reactive arthritis patients, suggesting common disease-initiation mechanisms. Blood from ankylosing spondylitis patients appeared to be characterized by a TCR beta motif composed of about 8 highly homologous amino acid variants. A CD8+ phenotype was shown by the disease-linked clones, which were found at relatively low frequencies in peripheral blood.

As regards this clonotype: Its specific antigen is unknown. Per-nucleotide qualities are absent, and no much larger clonotype sits a single base away.

The rearrangement combines TRBV6-1 with TRBJ2-2; TRBD2 agrees with 7 junctional bases. The TCR sequence derives from a female donor with ankylosing spondylitis or in good health (not recorded which). The sequenced sample was blood, either unsorted or a sorted T cell fraction (not recorded which). This receptor has the CDR3 CASSSLKSGARSTGELFF. In nucleotide form, the sequence is TGTGCCAGCAGCTCTCTAAAAAGCGGGGCTAGGAGCACCGGGGAGCTGTTTTTT.